The present entry profiles one T cell receptor beta chain with its context. As yet, its antigen is unknown. The sample is drawn from a study of cytomegalovirus exposure and HLA in healthy donors. The wider study: There were 70 million to 95 million unique TCRs (from HLA-typed donors) in an early data release.

Study results and caveats: Certain sequence variants were highly shared and formed a cluster, and this cluster was likely a sequencing artifact. The authors listed some 150 TCR beta chains as cytomegalovirus-associated. A later analysis reportedly found that, within productive TCRs, an Asian-associated ancestry cluster had fewer N-insertions than the mean observed across the approximately 600 donors.

Researchers ran the PCR with 60 Vbeta and 13 Jbeta primers. Assay: immunoSEQ multiplex PCR; the TCRdb copy retains only in-frame clones and omits some. The sample has tens of thousands of clones, around three quarters seen once; the top ten hold 0.57%. The source material was PBMCs. This receptor was obtained from a man aged 25-40 years in good health and CMV-seronegative.

CDR3 in DNA: TGTGCCAGCAGTTTATCACAGGGGGTAACTGAAGCTTTCTTT. Translation gives CASSLSQGVTEAFF. The J gene is TRBJ1-1, the V gene TRBV28; TRBD1 matches 8 bases. This CDR3 has 14 amino acids. Trimming at V came to 1 base and at J to 5 bases, leaving 3 bases not matched to a gene. Germline lookup yields CDR1 MDHEN and CDR2 SYDVKM.